Sequencing of this T cell receptor beta chain was carried out in a study of blood T cell repertoires in COVID-19. Study overall: The study drew acute and convalescent COVID-19 samples from the United States, Italy and Spain. PBMCs, B-cell-depleted T cells, or T cells provided the cDNA or gDNA that made up the material.

Germline-derived CDR1 and CDR2 are MNHNY and SVGAGI (reference sequence). V shed 5 bases and J shed 4 bases, with 14 bases lying between them. The CDR3 sequence is 14 residues long. Per the original methods: Nucleated cell number was recorded as an estimate derived from reference gene primer amplification. The repertoire was sequenced with immunoSEQ multiplex PCR; TCRdb's copy has only in-frame clones and lacks some. The D gene and trimming were derived from the DNA, and the V and J assignments and clone size from that table. The sample includes approximately 130,000 clones, about 80% of them seen just once.

This TCR was sampled from a human donor in a cohort sampled during active COVID-19. This sequence joins TRBV6-6 and TRBJ1-2, with D possibly TRBD1 on 6 matching bases. Material for sequencing was peripheral blood. The CDR3 nucleotides are TGTGCCAGCAGTAGCCTCGGGGGGCCCTATGGCTACACCTTC. Translated: CASSSLGGPYGYTF.